These T cell receptor beta chains were read from a single sample in a study of cytomegalovirus exposure and HLA in healthy donors. Libraries were prepared by immunoSEQ multiplex PCR; TCRdb keeps only in-frame clonotypes and omits some of them. In the table there are 150,000 to 200,000 clones, around 78% of which are singletons. Input material: PBMCs. Receptors originate from a man aged 25-45 years in good health and CMV-seronegative. The conserved cysteine and the conserved F or W are not part of the CDR3 here.

j_call v_call cdr3_aa
TRBJ2-7 TRBV7-2 ASAARGRGYEQY
TRBJ2-1 TRBV5-1 ASSSGTTSYNEQF
TRBJ1-6 TRBV9 ASSLDGQGARNSPLH
TRBJ2-5 TRBV14 ASSQLQGRGEETQY
TRBJ1-4 TRBV6-5 ASRQGGGEKLF
TRBJ1-2 TRBV5-4 ASTLLSGTGVNYGYT
TRBJ1-5 TRBV30 AWRETGDQPQH
TRBJ2-7 TRBV28 ASSPRSGRAHEQY
TRBJ1-2 TRBV5-1 ASSLDREHYGYT
TRBJ2-2 TRBV18 ASSPLANTGELF
TRBJ2-1 TRBV29-1 SVEVAGVGVNEQF
TRBJ2-7 TRBV14 ASSHSGTGGNEQY
- TRBV5-4 ASSVFGRRYEQY
TRBJ1-1 TRBV27 ASSGQGATEAF
TRBJ2-7 TRBV6-6 ASSYSGQADAYEQY
TRBJ2-5 TRBV13 ASSPPRGGGQETQY
TRBJ1-4 TRBV28 ASSFPGQFNEKLF
TRBJ2-2 TRBV19 ASSMGAVNTGELF
TRBJ2-1 TRBV5-1 ASSVRTGGARYEQF
TRBJ1-1 TRBV5-1 ASSLAGTGTTEAF
TRBJ2-1 TRBV14 ASSQVLAGASNEQF
TRBJ2-7 TRBV7-6 ASSLRDNYEQY
TRBJ1-1 TRBV5-1 ASSPTGLNTEAF
TRBJ1-1 TRBV5-1 ASRSPQNTEAF
TRBJ1-6 TRBV5-4 ASSGNGQHNSPLH
- TRBV5-1 ASRALETGSYEQY
TRBJ1-4 TRBV6-7 ARDTDEKLF
TRBJ1-6 TRBV13 ASRRRDREGSPLH
TRBJ2-7 TRBV7-9 ASSRTTGNHEQY
TRBJ2-7 TRBV11-2 ASSLLPGEQY
TRBJ2-3 TRBV5-1 ASSLQGGWGTDTQY
TRBJ2-7 TRBV10-2 ASSGSGTSGRGNYEQY
TRBJ2-2 TRBV5-4 ASSLAGLGRTGELF
TRBJ2-7 TRBV28 ASSWGSGGGSGTSSYEQY
TRBJ1-2 TRBV21-1 ASRRGEGPRGYGYT
TRBJ2-3 TRBV28 ASPPRETLPIGTDTQY
TRBJ2-7 TRBV11-3 ASSLTTSTYEQY
TRBJ2-2 TRBV10-3 AISETGGPVGGELF
TRBJ1-5 TRBV2 ASSEREYSNQPQH
TRBJ2-7 TRBV5-1 ASSPGGMAWGERYEQY
TRBJ1-3 TRBV7-9 ASSLVEDLTGNTIY
TRBJ2-2 TRBV5-1 ASSLVKGLAGITYTGELF
TRBJ2-7 TRBV7-2 ASSELTSGSNEQY